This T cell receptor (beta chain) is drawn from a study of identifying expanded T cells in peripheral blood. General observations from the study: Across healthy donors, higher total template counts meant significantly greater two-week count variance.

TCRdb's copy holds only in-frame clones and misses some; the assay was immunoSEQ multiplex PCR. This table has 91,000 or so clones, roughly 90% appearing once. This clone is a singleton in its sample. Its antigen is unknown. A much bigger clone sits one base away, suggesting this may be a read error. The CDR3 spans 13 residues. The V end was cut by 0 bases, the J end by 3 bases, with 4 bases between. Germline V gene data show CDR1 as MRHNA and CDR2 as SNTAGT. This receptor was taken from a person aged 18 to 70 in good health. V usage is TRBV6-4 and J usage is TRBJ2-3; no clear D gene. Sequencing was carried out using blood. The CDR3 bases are TGTGCCAGCAGTGACTCGGCAACAGATACGCAGTATTTT. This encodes CASSDSATDTQYF.